Included here is one TCR beta chain sequence, with context. Its cognate antigen is unknown. The sample belongs to a study of shared clonotypes between healthy human individuals. Study context: Participating donors consisted of a couple of women and a few men aged 18 to 49. Study findings and constraints: Rarefaction demonstrated incomplete sorted-subset sequencing despite large depth. Sampling covered nothing but blood. Tissue TCR repertoires likely differ from those found in blood.

Selected positively for CCR7 and CD45RO-negative, naive CD8 cells excluded terminally differentiated effector memory CD45RA+ cells. The CDR3 runs 13 residues. Deletions cut 7 bases from V and 8 bases from J, with 18 bases between. From germline, CDR1 is SGHDT and CDR2 YYEEEE. Repertoires were generated with immunoSEQ multiplex PCR, while TCRdb's copy carries only in-frame clones and drops some. Of nearly 600,000 clones in the sample, about 95% were seen once. The clonotype originates from a woman younger than 45 in good health. Sequencing used naive CD8+ T cells sorted from blood. V and J are TRBV5-6 and TRBJ1-2, with no clear D. The CDR3 coding sequence is TGTGCCAGCGGTGGGAGCGGGTTGTCCGGCTACACCTTC. The encoded protein is CASGGSGLSGYTF.